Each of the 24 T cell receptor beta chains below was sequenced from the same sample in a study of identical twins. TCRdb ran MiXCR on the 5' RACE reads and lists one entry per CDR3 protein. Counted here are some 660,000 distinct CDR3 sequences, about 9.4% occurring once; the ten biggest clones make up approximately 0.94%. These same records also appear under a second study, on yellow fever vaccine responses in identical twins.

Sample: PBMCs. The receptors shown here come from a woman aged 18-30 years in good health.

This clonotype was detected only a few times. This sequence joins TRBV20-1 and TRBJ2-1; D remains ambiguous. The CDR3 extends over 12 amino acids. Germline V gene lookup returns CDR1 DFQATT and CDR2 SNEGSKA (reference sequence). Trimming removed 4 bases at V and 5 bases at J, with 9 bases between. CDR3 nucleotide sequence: TGCAGTGCTACCCTGGGGAACAATGAGCAGTTCTTC. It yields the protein CSATLGNNEQFF.

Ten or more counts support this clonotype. The CDR3 here is CATSDRLAGDHNEQFF. CDR3 DNA: TGTGCCACCAGTGATCGACTAGCGGGAGACCACAATGAGCAGTTCTTC. The rearrangement joins TRBV24-1 to TRBJ2-1; the match to TRBD2 covers 12 bases. The CDR3 is 16 amino acids. The J segment lost 5 bases and the V segment lost 3 bases, leaving 4 bases of the junction unmatched. Germline lookup yields CDR1 KGHDR and CDR2 SFDVKD.

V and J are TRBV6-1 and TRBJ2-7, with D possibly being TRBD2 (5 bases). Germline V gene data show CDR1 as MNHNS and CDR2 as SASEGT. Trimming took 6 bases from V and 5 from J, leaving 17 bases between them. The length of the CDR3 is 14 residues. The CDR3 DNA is TGTGCCAGCAGCCGGGATCTATTGGTCCACGAGCAGTACTTC. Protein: CASSRDLLVHEQYF.

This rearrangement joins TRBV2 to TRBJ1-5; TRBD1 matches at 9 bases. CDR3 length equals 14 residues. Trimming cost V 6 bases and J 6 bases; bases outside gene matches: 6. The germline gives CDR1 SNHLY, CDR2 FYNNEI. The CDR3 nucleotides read TGTGCCAGCAGAGGGGACAGGGACCCTCAGCCCCAGCATTTT. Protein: CASRGDRDPQPQHF.

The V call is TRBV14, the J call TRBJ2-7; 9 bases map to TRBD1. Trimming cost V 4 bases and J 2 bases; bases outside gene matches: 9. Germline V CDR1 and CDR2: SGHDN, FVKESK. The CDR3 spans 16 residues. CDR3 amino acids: CASSRTGTGSPYEQYF. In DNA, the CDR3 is TGTGCCAGCAGCCGGACCGGGACAGGGTCTCCCTACGAGCAGTACTTC. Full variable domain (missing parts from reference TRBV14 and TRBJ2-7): EAGVTQFPSHSVIEKGQTVTLRCDPISGHDNLYWYRRVMGKEIKFLLHFVKESKQDESGMPNNRFLAERTGGTYSTLKVQPAELEDSGVYFCASSRTGTGSPYEQYFGPGTRLTVT.

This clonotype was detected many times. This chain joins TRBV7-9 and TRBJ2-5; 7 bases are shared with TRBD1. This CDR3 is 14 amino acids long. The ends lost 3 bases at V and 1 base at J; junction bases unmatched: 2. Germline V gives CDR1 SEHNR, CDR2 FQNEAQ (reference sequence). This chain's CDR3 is CASSFRTGQETQYF. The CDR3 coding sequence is TGTGCCAGCAGCTTTAGGACAGGCCAAGAGACCCAGTACTTC. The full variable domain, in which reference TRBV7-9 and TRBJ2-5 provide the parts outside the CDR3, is DTGVSQNPRHKITKRGQNVTFRCDPISEHNRLYWYRQTLGQGPEFLTYFQNEAQLEKSRLLSDRFSAERPKGSFSTLEIQRTEQGDSAMYLCASSFRTGQETQYFGPGTRLLVL.

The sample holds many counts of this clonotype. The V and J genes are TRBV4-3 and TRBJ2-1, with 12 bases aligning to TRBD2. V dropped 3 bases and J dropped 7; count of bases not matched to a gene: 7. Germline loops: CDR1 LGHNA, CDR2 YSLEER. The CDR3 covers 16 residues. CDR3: CASSQPMTSGGNEQFF. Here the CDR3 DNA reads TGCGCCAGCAGCCAGCCTATGACTAGCGGGGGTAATGAGCAGTTCTTC.

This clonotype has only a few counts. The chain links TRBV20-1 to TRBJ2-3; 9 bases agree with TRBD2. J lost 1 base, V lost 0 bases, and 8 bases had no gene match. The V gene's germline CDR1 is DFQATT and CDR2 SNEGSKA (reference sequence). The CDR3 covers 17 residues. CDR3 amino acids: CSARDPKIAGGTDTQYF. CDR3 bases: TGCAGTGCTAGAGACCCAAAGATAGCGGGGGGCACAGATACGCAGTATTTT.

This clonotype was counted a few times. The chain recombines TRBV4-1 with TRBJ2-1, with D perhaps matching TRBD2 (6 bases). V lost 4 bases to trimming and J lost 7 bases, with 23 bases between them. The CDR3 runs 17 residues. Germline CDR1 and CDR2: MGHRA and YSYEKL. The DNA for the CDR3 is TGCGCCAGCAGCCTAAATACCCTCGCGGGATTTCGGAATGAGCAGTTCTTC. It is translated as CASSLNTLAGFRNEQFF.

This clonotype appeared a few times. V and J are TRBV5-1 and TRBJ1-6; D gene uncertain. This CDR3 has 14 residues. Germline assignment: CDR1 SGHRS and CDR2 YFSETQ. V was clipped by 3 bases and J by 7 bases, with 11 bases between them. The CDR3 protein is CASSSSPENSPLHF. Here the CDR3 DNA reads TGCGCCAGCAGCTCGTCACCCGAGAATTCACCCCTCCACTTT.

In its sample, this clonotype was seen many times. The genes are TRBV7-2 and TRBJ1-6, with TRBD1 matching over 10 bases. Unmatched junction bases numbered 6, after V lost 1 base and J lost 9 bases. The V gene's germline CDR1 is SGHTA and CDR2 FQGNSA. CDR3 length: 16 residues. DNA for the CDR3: TGTGCCAGCAGCTTAGTAGTCGGGACAGGGGCTTCACCCCTCCACTTT. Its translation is CASSLVVGTGASPLHF.

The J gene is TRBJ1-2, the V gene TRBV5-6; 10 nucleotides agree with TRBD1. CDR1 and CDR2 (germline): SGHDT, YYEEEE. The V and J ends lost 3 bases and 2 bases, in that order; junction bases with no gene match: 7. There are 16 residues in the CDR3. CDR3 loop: CASSSVPGQGNYGYTF. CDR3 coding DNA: TGTGCCAGCAGCTCAGTCCCGGGACAGGGGAACTATGGCTACACCTTC. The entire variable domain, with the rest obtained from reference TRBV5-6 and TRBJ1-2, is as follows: DAGVTQSPTHLIKTRGQQVTLRCSPKSGHDTVSWYQQALGQGPQFIFQYYEEEERQRGNFPDRFSGHQFPNYSSELNVNALLLGDSALYLCASSSVPGQGNYGYTFGSGTRLTVV.

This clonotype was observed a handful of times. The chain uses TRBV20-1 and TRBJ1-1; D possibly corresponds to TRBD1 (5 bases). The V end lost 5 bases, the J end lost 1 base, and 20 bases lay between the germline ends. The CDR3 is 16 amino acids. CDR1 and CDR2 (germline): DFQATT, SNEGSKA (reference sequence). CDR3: CSARAVQGGGNTEAFF. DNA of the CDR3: TGCAGTGCTCGAGCGGTCCAGGGCGGGGGGAACACTGAAGCTTTCTTT.

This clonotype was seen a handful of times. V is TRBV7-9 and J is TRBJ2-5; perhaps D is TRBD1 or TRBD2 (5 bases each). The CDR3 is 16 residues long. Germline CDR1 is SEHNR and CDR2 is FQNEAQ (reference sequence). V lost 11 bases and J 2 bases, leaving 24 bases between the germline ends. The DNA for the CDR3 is TGTGCCGGAGCGGTACAGGACGCTAAAAAACAAGAGACCCAGTACTTC. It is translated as CAGAVQDAKKQETQYF. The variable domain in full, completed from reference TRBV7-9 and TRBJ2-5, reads DTGVSQNPRHKITKRGQNVTFRCDPISEHNRLYWYRQTLGQGPEFLTYFQNEAQLEKSRLLSDRFSAERPKGSFSTLEIQRTEQGDSAMYLCAGAVQDAKKQETQYFGPGTRLLVL.

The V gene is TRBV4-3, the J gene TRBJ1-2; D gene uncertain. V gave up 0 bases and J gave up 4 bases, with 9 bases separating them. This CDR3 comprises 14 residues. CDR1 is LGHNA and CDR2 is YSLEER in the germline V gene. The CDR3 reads CASSQDMAGYGYTF. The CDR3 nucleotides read TGCGCCAGCAGCCAAGATATGGCAGGCTATGGCTACACCTTC.

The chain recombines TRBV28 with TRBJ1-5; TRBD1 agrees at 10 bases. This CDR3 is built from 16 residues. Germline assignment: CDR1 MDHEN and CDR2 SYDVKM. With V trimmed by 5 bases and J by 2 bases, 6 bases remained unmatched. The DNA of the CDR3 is TGTGCCAGCAGTCCAAGGGACAGGGGACGCAATCAGCCCCAGCATTTT. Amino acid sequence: CASSPRDRGRNQPQHF. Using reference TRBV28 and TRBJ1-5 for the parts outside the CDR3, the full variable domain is DVKVTQSSRYLVKRTGEKVFLECVQDMDHENMFWYRQDPGLGLRLIYFSYDVKMKEKGDIPEGYSVSREKKERFSLILESASTNQTSMYLCASSPRDRGRNQPQHFGDGTRLSIL.

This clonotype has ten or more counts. DNA of the CDR3: TGTGCCATCAGTGACCCGGGACAGGGAGTAACCGGGGAGCTGTTTTTT. This gives the protein CAISDPGQGVTGELFF. The chain couples TRBV10-3 to TRBJ2-2; 9 positions agree with TRBD1. The CDR3 runs to 16 residues. The germline V gene has CDR1 ENHRY and CDR2 SYGVKD. V was clipped by 3 bases and J by 5 bases; unmatched bases: 7.

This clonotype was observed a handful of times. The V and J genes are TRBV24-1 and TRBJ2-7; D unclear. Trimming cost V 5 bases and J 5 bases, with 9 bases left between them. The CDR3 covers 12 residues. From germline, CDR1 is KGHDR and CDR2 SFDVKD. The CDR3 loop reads CATSVKDHEQYF. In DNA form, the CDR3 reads TGTGCCACCAGTGTAAAAGACCACGAGCAGTACTTC.

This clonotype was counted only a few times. The CDR3, as DNA: TGCAGTGCTAGAGAGCAGCGATTCGGGAACACCGGGGAGCTGTTTTTT. Translated, it gives CSAREQRFGNTGELFF. The chain couples TRBV20-1 to TRBJ2-2; D is unclear. This CDR3 comprises 16 residues. With 0 bases removed from V and 1 base from J, the gap between germline ends came to 12 bases. The V gene's germline CDR1 is DFQATT and CDR2 SNEGSKA (reference sequence).

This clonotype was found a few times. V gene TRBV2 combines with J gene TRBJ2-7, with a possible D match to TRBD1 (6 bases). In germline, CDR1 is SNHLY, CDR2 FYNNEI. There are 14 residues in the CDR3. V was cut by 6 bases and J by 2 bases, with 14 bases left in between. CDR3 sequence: CASRNTDSTYEQYF. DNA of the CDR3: TGTGCCAGCAGGAACACGGACAGTACCTACGAGCAGTACTTC.

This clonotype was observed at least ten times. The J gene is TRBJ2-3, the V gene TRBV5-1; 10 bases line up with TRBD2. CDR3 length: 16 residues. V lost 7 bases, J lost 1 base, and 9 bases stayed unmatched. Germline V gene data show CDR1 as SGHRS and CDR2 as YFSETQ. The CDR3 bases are TGCGCCAGCTCGCCACTCCTAGCGGGGGGCACAGATACGCAGTATTTT. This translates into CASSPLLAGGTDTQYF.

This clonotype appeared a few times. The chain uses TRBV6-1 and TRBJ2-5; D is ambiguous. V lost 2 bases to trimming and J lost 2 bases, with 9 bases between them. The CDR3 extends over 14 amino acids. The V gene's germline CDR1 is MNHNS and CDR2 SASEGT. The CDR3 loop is CASSELGWQETQYF. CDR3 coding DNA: TGTGCCAGCAGTGAACTCGGATGGCAAGAGACCCAGTACTTC.

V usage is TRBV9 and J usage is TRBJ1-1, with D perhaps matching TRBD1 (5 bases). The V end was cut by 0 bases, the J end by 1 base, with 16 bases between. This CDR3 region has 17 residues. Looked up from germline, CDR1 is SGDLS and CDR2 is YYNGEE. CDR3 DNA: TGTGCCAGCAGCGTAGGGACACAGATATTCAAGAACACTGAAGCTTTCTTT. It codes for CASSVGTQIFKNTEAFF.

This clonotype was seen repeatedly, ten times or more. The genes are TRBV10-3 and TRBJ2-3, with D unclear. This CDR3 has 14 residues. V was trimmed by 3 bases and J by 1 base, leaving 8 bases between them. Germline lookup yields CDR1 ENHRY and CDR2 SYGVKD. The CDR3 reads CAISEPPRTDTQYF. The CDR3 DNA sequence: TGTGCCATCAGTGAACCCCCACGCACAGATACGCAGTATTTT.